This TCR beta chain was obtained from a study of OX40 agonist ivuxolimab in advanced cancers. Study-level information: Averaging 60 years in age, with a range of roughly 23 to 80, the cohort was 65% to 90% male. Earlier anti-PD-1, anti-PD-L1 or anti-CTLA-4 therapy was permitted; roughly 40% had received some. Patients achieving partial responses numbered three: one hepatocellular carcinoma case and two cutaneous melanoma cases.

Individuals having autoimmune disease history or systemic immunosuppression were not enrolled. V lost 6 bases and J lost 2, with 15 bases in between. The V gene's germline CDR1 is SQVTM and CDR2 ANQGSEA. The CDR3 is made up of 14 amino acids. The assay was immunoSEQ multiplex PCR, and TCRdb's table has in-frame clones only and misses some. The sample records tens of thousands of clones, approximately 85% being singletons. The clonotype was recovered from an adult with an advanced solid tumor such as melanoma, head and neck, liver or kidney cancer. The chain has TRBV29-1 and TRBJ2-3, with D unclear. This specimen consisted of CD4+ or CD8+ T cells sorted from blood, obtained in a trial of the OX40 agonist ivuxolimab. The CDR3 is CSVAGGRSTDTQYF. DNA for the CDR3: TGCAGCGTGGCCGGTGGACGATCCACAGATACGCAGTATTTT.